Reported below is one T cell receptor (beta chain). Its specificity is not known. Terminally differentiated effector memory CD45RA+ cells were excluded from the naive CD8 cells, which were CD45RO-negative and positively selected for CCR7. The data derive from a study of shared clonotypes between healthy human individuals. Overall study context: Researchers assigned three CD4 naive, three CD4 memory, two CD8 naive and one CD8 memory plate to each donor. Whole-study findings and limits: How much donors shared clonotypes was expected to be affected by sequencing depth. Inspection by rarefaction showed sorted-subset sequencing to be incomplete despite large depth.

The CDR3 covers 14 residues. Germline V CDR1 and CDR2: MNHEY, SMNVEV (reference sequence). Trimming stripped 8 bases from V and 2 bases from J, with 13 bases between. Per sorted-subset replicate PCR, input was roughly 220 ng DNA, representing roughly 30,000 T cell genomes. Assay used: immunoSEQ multiplex PCR; TCRdb lists only in-frame clones, some missing. Of about 590,000 clones in the sample, nearly 97% are singletons; the top ten hold 0.11%. This clonotype was sampled from a woman aged 25 to 39 in good health. Sequencing input: naive CD8+ T cells sorted from blood. The rearrangement joins TRBV27 to TRBJ2-1; tentative D call: TRBD2 (6 bases). The DNA for the CDR3 is TGTGCCAGCTGCGAGCGGGTAGCCTACAATGAGCAGTTCTTC. Its translation is CASCERVAYNEQFF.